This passage covers 13 T cell receptor beta chains from one sample sequenced in a study of Graves' ophthalmopathy and Graves' hyperthyroidism. TCR beta CDR3 regions were amplified from RNA transcripts. HTBI primers were used in a first-round RT-PCR, which preceded a second-round multiplex PCR. From the multiplex PCR reads, TCRdb called clonotypes with MiXCR, one entry per CDR3 protein. Of 600,000 to 650,000 distinct CDR3 sequences listed, about a fifth are singletons. Material: peripheral blood. The receptors here all came from a woman between 18 and 30 years old with stable Graves' hyperthyroidism. Some clones in this sample may be carry-over from other donors' samples.

This clonotype has only one observation. V is TRBV2 and J is TRBJ2-7; D is undetermined. There are 14 residues in the CDR3. CDR1 is SNHLY and CDR2 is FYNNEI in the germline V gene. V lost 6 bases and J 0 bases, leaving 12 bases between the germline ends. The CDR3 DNA reads TGTGCCAGCAGGGCAATTACTATCTCCTACGAGCAGTACTTC. Protein: CASRAITISYEQYF.

This clonotype was counted many times. This sequence joins TRBV20-1 and TRBJ2-7; TRBD1 aligns across 10 bases. The V gene's germline CDR1 is DFQATT and CDR2 SNEGSKA (reference sequence). The CDR3 is made up of 14 amino acids. V was clipped by 6 bases and J by 7 bases; unmatched bases: 12. The CDR3 loop is CSALRDRGTDEQYF. In nucleotides, the CDR3 is TGCAGTGCCCTCCGGGACAGGGGAACGGATGAGCAGTACTTC.

This clonotype showed up many times. This sequence joins TRBV29-1 and TRBJ1-2; D call uncertain. The CDR3 loop spans 14 amino acids. Trimming cost V 7 bases and J 4 bases, with 19 bases left between them. Germline assignment: CDR1 SQVTM and CDR2 ANQGSEA. The CDR3 nucleotides are TGCAGCGCCGAGCCGTTATCAGTGGGCTATGGCTACACCTTC. This gives the protein CSAEPLSVGYGYTF. The whole variable domain, filled in from reference TRBV29-1 and TRBJ1-2, reads SAVISQKPSRDICQRGTSLTIQCQVDSQVTMMFWYRQQPGQSLTLIATANQGSEATYESGFVIDKFPISRPNLTFSTLTVSNMSPEDSSIYLCSAEPLSVGYGYTFGSGTRLTVV.

A few counts support this clonotype. The chain uses TRBV11-2 and TRBJ2-2, with 12 bases aligning to TRBD2. The CDR3 covers 17 residues. Per germline, CDR1 SGHAT and CDR2 FQNNGV. The junction had 6 bases not matched to a gene; V was cut back by 6 bases and J by 1 base. CDR3: CASSWTSGMWNTGELFF. Written as DNA, the CDR3 is TGTGCCAGCAGTTGGACTAGCGGGATGTGGAACACCGGGGAGCTGTTTTTT.

This clonotype was counted at least ten times. Germline and junction disagree at one end, which may indicate a read error. The genes are TRBV20-1 and TRBJ1-1; D is uncertain. Germline CDR1 DFQATT, CDR2 SNEGSKA (reference sequence). This CDR3 has 12 amino acids. The CDR3 region is CSAGDPGTEAFF. DNA of the CDR3: TGCAGTGCTGGAGACCCGGGGACTGAAGCTTTCTTT.

This clonotype was detected a few times. A clone one base away is much larger, so this may be a read error. This likely comes from a read error, as the CDR3 has no conserved phenylalanine or tryptophan at its end. J is TRBJ1-2 and V is TRBV7-2; D is undetermined. V shed 1 base and J shed 8 bases, with 11 bases lying between them. The CDR3 spans 13 residues. The germline gives CDR1 SGHTA, CDR2 FQGNSA. The CDR3 loop reads CASSLGRDGGYTL. CDR3 nucleotide sequence: TGTGCCAGCAGCTTAGGTAGAGACGGGGGCTACACCCTC.

This chain connects TRBV24-1 to TRBJ1-5; TRBD1 aligns across 8 bases. Germline CDR1 and CDR2: KGHDR and SFDVKD. The CDR3 totals 13 residues. V was pared by 10 bases and J by 11 bases, with 12 bases of the junction left unmatched. The CDR3 nucleotides are TGTGCCACTGCTGGACAGGGAGTCTCTGCCCAGCATTTT. This sequence encodes CATAGQGVSAQHF.

The V call is TRBV12-3 or TRBV12-4, the J call TRBJ2-7; TRBD1 aligns across 9 bases. There are 15 residues in the CDR3. V shed 4 bases and J 6 bases; nucleotides not matched to a gene: 10. CDR3 nucleotide sequence: TGTGCCAGCAGTTCCCCCGGGACAGGGCACGCCGAGCAGTACTTC. This encodes CASSSPGTGHAEQYF.

A note on this clonotype: A read error may be the cause here, since a much bigger clone is one base away. V and J are TRBV4-1 and TRBJ1-1; D perhaps matches TRBD1 (5 bases). Germline CDR1 is MGHRA and CDR2 is YSYEKL. Trimming cost V 4 bases and J 4 bases, with 10 bases left between them. CDR3 length: 13 residues. In nucleotides, the CDR3 is TGCGCCAGCAGCCGAGGGGTTGTCACTGAAGCTTTCTTT. Translating it yields CASSRGVVTEAFF.

This clonotype was seen at least ten times. V and J are TRBV12-3 or TRBV12-4 and TRBJ2-7; TRBD1 or TRBD2 may be the D gene (6 bases each). V was clipped by 1 base and J by 4 bases, with 11 bases between them. The CDR3 runs to 14 residues. CDR3 amino acids: CASSLVEGVYEQYF. CDR3 in DNA: TGTGCCAGCAGTTTAGTGGAGGGGGTTTACGAGCAGTACTTC.

The sample holds many counts of this clonotype. V is TRBV7-2 and J is TRBJ1-2; D possibly corresponds to TRBD1 (5 bases). Trimming cost V 5 bases and J 0 bases, with 10 bases left between them. CDR1 and CDR2 from the germline V gene are SGHTA and FQGNSA. The CDR3 is made up of 14 amino acids. In DNA form, the CDR3 reads TGTGCCAGCAGCCCGAGACAGACTAACTATGGCTACACCTTC. Translated: CASSPRQTNYGYTF.

The genes are TRBV7-9 and TRBJ1-2; D is perhaps TRBD1 (5 bases). Germline values: CDR1 SEHNR, CDR2 FQNEAQ (reference sequence). The CDR3 runs 15 residues. The V gene lost 1 base and the J gene lost 4 bases, with 13 bases spanning the gap. The CDR3 loop is CASSLGEGARYGYTF. CDR3 DNA sequence: TGTGCCAGCAGCTTAGGTGAAGGGGCCCGCTATGGCTACACCTTC.

The chain employs TRBV2 and TRBJ1-5, with 12 bases identical to TRBD1. There are 14 residues in the CDR3. J was trimmed by 4 bases and V by 7 bases; bases with no gene match: 2. CDR1 is SNHLY and CDR2 is FYNNEI in the germline V gene. The CDR3: CASTGQGANQPQHF. The CDR3 nucleotides read TGTGCCAGCACGGGACAGGGGGCGAATCAGCCCCAGCATTTT.